Below are 11 T cell receptor beta chains sequenced from a single sample in a study of CD8+ T cells in alopecia areata. cDNA reverse transcribed from extracted RNA served as the sequencing template. This table comes from immunoSEQ multiplex PCR, and its TCRdb copy is limited to in-frame clones, with some not included. The sample includes 160,000 or so clones, 58% of them seen just once. Treatment meaning: oral pan-JAK inhibitor, 5-10 mg twice daily. The sample was CD4+ T cells sorted from blood, taken at week 56, from a patient treated with tofacitinib. These receptor sequences come from a human donor with alopecia areata.

In regard to this clone: Other DNA sequences of this sample code for an identical CDR3. V usage is TRBV29-1 and J usage is TRBJ2-7; D possibly matches TRBD1 or TRBD2 (5 bases each). Trimming shortened V by 4 bases and J by 0 bases, and 10 bases separated the two germline ends. This CDR3 is 13 amino acids long. Germline V gene lookup returns CDR1 SQVTM and CDR2 ANQGSEA. Written as DNA, the CDR3 is TGCAGCGTTGCGGGGACCCTCTCCTACGAGCAGTACTTC. Its translation: CSVAGTLSYEQYF.

The chain employs TRBV5-4 and TRBJ1-1, with TRBD1 identical over 9 bases. This CDR3 is built from 12 residues. The germline V gene encodes CDR1 SGHNT and CDR2 YYREEE (reference sequence). V shed 3 bases, J shed 13 bases, and the junction held 7 bases outside the gene matches. CDR3: CASSSRTGAVFF. The DNA of the CDR3 is TGTGCCAGCAGCTCGAGGACAGGGGCCGTTTTCTTT.

This clone was seen a handful of times. The chain couples TRBV6-5 to TRBJ1-1; 7 bases align to TRBD1. The CDR3 covers 15 residues. With 0 bases clipped from V and 5 bases from J, the junction kept 6 bases outside the gene matches. CDR1 is MNHEY and CDR2 is SVGAGI in the germline V gene. The CDR3 DNA sequence: TGTGCCAGCAGTTACTCAGTACAGGGGTATACTGAAGCTTTCTTT. This translates into CASSYSVQGYTEAFF.

A few counts support this clone. The chain recombines TRBV10-3 with TRBJ2-5; D is possibly TRBD2 (6 bases). Germline CDR1 and CDR2: ENHRY and SYGVKD. V was clipped by 6 bases and J by 4 bases, with 9 bases between them. This CDR3 spans 12 amino acids. The CDR3 is CAISRDSETQYF. The CDR3 DNA is TGTGCCATCAGCAGGGACTCAGAGACCCAGTACTTC.

The chain couples TRBV4-1 to TRBJ1-4, with D tentatively TRBD1 (5 bases). CDR3 size: 13 residues. Germline V gives CDR1 MGHRA, CDR2 YSYEKL. Trimming removed 5 bases at V and 4 bases at J, with 8 bases between. CDR3 DNA sequence: TGCGCCAGCAGCGGGGCCGTTAATGAAAAACTGTTTTTT. It encodes CASSGAVNEKLFF.

The gene calls are TRBV7-8 and TRBJ2-5; TRBD1 might be the D (6 bases). Germline assignment: CDR1 SGHVS and CDR2 FQNEAQ. Trimming left V 5 bases short and J 5 bases short, with 12 bases between. The CDR3 has 13 residues. CDR3 bases: TGTGCCAGCAGCGCCGGACAGTTGGAGACCCAGTACTTC. It is translated as CASSAGQLETQYF.

The chain recombines TRBV30 with TRBJ2-3; TRBD2 might be the D (5 bases). The CDR3 length is 12 residues. The germline CDR1 and CDR2 sequences are GTSNPN and SVGIG (reference sequence). V was trimmed by 3 bases and J by 1 base, leaving 5 bases between them. Written as DNA, the CDR3 is TGTGCCTGGAGGGGAGGCACAGATACGCAGTATTTT. This codes for CAWRGGTDTQYF.

This sequence joins TRBV4-1 and TRBJ2-1, with 7 bases lining up with TRBD1. Germline values: CDR1 MGHRA, CDR2 YSYEKL. The CDR3 contains 15 residues. Losses at the gene ends were 1 base for V and 6 bases for J; bases not matched to a gene: 6. CDR3 sequence (DNA): TGCGCCAGCAGCCAAGGACAGGGCGGTCCCAATGAGCAGTTCTTC. The encoded protein is CASSQGQGGPNEQFF.

The chain joins TRBV14 to TRBJ2-1, with D possibly called TRBD1 or TRBD2 (6 bases each). The CDR3 loop spans 15 amino acids. Germline CDR1 and CDR2: SGHDN and FVKESK. The V end was cut by 6 bases, the J end by 10 bases, with 22 bases between. Written as DNA, the CDR3 is TGTGCCAGCAGTCTCCGGACCGACCCGGGGGCGGAGCAGTTCTTC. Protein product: CASSLRTDPGAEQFF.

This clone was recorded only once. The chain employs TRBV27 and TRBJ2-6; no clear D. Germline CDR1 MNHEY, CDR2 SMNVEV (reference sequence). Trimming cost V 6 bases and J 0 bases, with 6 bases left between them. The CDR3 loop spans 14 amino acids. In DNA, the CDR3 is TGTGCCAGCAGGAGTAGCTCTGGGGCCAACGTCCTGACTTTC. Translation gives CASRSSSGANVLTF.

The CDR3 loop is CASSFDSGNTIYF. DNA of the CDR3: TGCGCCAGCAGCTTCGACTCTGGAAACACCATATATTTT. The chain recombines TRBV5-1 with TRBJ1-3, with D uncertain. Germline V gives CDR1 SGHRS, CDR2 YFSETQ. V was cut by 2 bases and J by 0 bases, with 3 bases left in between. This CDR3 is built from 13 residues.